These 2 T cell receptor beta chains came from one sample sequenced in a study of blood T cell repertoires in COVID-19. The assay was immunoSEQ multiplex PCR, and TCRdb's table has in-frame clones only and misses some. The table shows around 100,000 clones, with around four fifths occurring only once. Material for sequencing was peripheral blood. These receptor sequences come from a man aged 45-65 years with active or convalescent COVID-19.

V gene TRBV15 combines with J gene TRBJ2-2, with D maybe TRBD2 (6 bases). V was pared by 3 bases and J by 0 bases, with 17 bases between. The CDR3 is 18 residues long. Germline V CDR1 and CDR2: LNHNV, YYDKDF (reference sequence). The CDR3 coding sequence is TGTGCCACCAGCAGGGACAAGACTAGTAACGCGAACACCGGGGAGCTGTTTTTT. Residues: CATSRDKTSNANTGELFF.

This clone was seen only a few times. This chain connects TRBV27 to TRBJ1-1, with a weak D call TRBD1 (5 bases). Trimming removed 2 bases from V and 1 base from J, with 17 bases in between. The germline CDR1 and CDR2 sequences are MNHEY and SMNVEV (reference sequence). This CDR3 contains 17 residues. CDR3 sequence (DNA): TGTGCCAGCAGTTTAGTATCACGCAGGCAGGGGAACACTGAAGCTTTCTTT. It encodes CASSLVSRRQGNTEAFF.